This TCR beta chain was retrieved from a study of T-cell reconstitution after alpha-beta-depleted transplantation in children. TCRbeta library preparation incorporated unique molecular identifiers. Using its own MiXCR run on the PCR reads, TCRdb lists one record per CDR3 protein. The sample has 250,000 to 300,000 distinct CDR3 sequences, around 10% seen once. Study-wide findings and caveats: At the one-year point after transplant, T-cell counts and TCRbeta diversity were found to come mostly from T cells that had been newly produced.

This clonotype appeared many times. The antigen remains unidentified. The CDR3 extends over 13 amino acids. Trimming removed 2 bases at V and 7 bases at J, with 8 bases between. Germline V lookup: CDR1 MNHEY, CDR2 SVGAGI. The TCR sequence derives from a boy in the first two years of life with acute myeloid leukemia, due to receive a stem cell transplant. The chain couples TRBV6-5 to TRBJ2-2, with D possibly being TRBD2 (5 bases). Sequencing was performed on PBMCs, taken before TCRalphabeta/CD19-depleted stem cell transplant. The CDR3 region has the DNA TGTGCCAGCAGTTACCCGGGGAGCGGGGAGCTGTTTTTT. This encodes CASSYPGSGELFF.